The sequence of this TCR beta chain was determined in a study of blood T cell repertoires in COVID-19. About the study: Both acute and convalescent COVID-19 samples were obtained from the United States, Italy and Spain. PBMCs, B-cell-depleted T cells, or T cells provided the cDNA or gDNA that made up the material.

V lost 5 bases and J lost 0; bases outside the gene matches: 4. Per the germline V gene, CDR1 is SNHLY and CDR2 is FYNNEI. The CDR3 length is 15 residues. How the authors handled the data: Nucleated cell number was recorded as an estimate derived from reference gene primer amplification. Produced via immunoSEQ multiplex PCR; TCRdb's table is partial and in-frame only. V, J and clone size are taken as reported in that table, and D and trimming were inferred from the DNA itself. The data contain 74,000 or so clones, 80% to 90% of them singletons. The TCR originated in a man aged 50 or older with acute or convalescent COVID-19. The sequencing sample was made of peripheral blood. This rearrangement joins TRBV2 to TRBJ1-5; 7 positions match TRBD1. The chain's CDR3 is CASSTDRDSNQPQHF. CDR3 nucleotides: TGTGCCAGCAGTACAGACAGGGATAGCAATCAGCCCCAGCATTTT.